The present T cell receptor (beta chain) was sequenced within a study of T cell changes during pregnancy in multiple sclerosis. This CDR3 comprises 13 residues. V shed 3 bases and J 4 bases; nucleotides not matched to a gene: 0. Germline V gives CDR1 SGHVS, CDR2 FNYEAQ. Assay: immunoSEQ multiplex PCR; the TCRdb copy retains only in-frame clones and omits some. This sample has approximately 48,000 clones, with 80% to 95% found just once. The receptor comes from a female donor with multiple sclerosis, enrolled in a pregnancy study. This chain joins TRBV7-6 and TRBJ2-3, with 8 bases lining up with TRBD1. The material was CD8+ T cells from peripheral blood mononuclear cells, obtained after pregnancy. The CDR3 DNA reads as TGTGCCAGCAGCTTGGACAGGGCAGATACGCAGTATTTT. Its protein product is CASSLDRADTQYF.